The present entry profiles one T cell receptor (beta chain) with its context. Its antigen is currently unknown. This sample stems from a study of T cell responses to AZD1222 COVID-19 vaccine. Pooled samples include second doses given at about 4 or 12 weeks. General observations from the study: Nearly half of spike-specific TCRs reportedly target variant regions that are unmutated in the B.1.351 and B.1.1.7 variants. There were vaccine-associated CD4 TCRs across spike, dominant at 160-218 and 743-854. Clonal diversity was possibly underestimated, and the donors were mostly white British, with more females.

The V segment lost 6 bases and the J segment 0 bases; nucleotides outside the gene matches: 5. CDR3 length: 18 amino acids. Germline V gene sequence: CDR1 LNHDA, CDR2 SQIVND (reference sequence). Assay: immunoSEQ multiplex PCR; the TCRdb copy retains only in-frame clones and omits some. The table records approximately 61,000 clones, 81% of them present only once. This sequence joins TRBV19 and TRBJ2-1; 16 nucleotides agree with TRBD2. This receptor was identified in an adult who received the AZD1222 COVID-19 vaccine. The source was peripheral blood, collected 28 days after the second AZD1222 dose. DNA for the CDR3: TGTGCCAGTAGGGGGACTAGCGGGAGGGTTTACTCCTACAATGAGCAGTTCTTC. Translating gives CASRGTSGRVYSYNEQFF.